These T cell receptor beta chains were read from a single sample in a study of blood T cell repertoires in COVID-19. Here immunoSEQ multiplex PCR was the method, and the copy in TCRdb shows in-frame clones only, minus some. The sample shows 250,000 or so clones, about 68% of them seen only once. Sequencing was done on a sample of peripheral blood. The receptors were gathered from a woman aged 80 or over with acute or convalescent COVID-19. CDR3s include the opening cysteine and the closing phenylalanine or tryptophan. A D gene is named only where the DNA matches it firmly. Clone size is not always given. Where it is, it says once, few, many or a class for expanded clones.

.,TRBV18,TRBJ2-4,TRBD1,TGTGCCAGCTCACCTTTCCGGGACAGGGGAAAAAACATTCAGTACTTC,CASSPFRDRGKNIQYF
many,TRBV19,TRBJ1-1,TRBD1,TGTGCCAGTAGTACCCTTAGCGGGACAGGGGGCGGACGGGCTTTCTTT,CASSTLSGTGGGRAFF
.,TRBV5-4,TRBJ2-1,TRBD2,TGTGCCAGCAGCTTGACTAGCGGGGGGCTTGAGCAGTTCTTC,CASSLTSGGLEQFF
.,TRBV19,TRBJ1-2,TRBD1,TGTGCCAGTAATACGCTGGTAGGGGTGACAGGGGCTGGCTATGGCTACACCTTC,CASNTLVGVTGAGYGYTF
.,TRBV5-4,TRBJ1-6,TRBD1,TGTGCCAGCAGCCCACAATATGGACAGGGACCGAATTCACCCCTCCACTTT,CASSPQYGQGPNSPLHF
.,TRBV5-1,TRBJ2-3,.,TGCGCCAGCAGCACCGGGACACAAACTCCGGATACGCAGTATTTT,CASSTGTQTPDTQYF
.,TRBV30,TRBJ2-5,TRBD1,TGTGCCTGGAGTGTATGGGGACAGGGGGCCAAAGAGACCCAGTACTTC,CAWSVWGQGAKETQYF
.,TRBV14,TRBJ1-1,TRBD1,TGTGCCAGCAGGAGGGGTGGGACAGGGAACACTGAAGCTTTCTTT,CASRRGGTGNTEAFF
.,TRBV4-1,TRBJ2-1,TRBD2,TGCGCCAGCAGCCAAGATGAGACCAGCGGGAGGTTCAATGAGCAGTTCTTC,CASSQDETSGRFNEQFF
.,TRBV3-1/TRBV3-2,TRBJ2-6,TRBD1,TGTGCCAGCAGCTTCCACCCCGGTGGGACAGGGGCCTCTGGGGCCAACGTCCTGACTTTC,CASSFHPGGTGASGANVLTF
.,TRBV19,TRBJ1-5,TRBD1,TGTGCCAGTAGGCGGACAGGGGAGAGCAATCAGCCCCAGCATTTT,CASRRTGESNQPQHF
.,TRBV27,TRBJ2-1,TRBD2,TGTGCCAGCAGTTCGCGACTAGCGGGATACAATGAGCAGTTCTTC,CASSSRLAGYNEQFF
.,TRBV28,TRBJ1-1,.,TGTGCCAGCAGGGTACAGCCGAACACTGAAGCTTTCTTT,CASRVQPNTEAFF
.,TRBV5-4,TRBJ2-7,TRBD2,TGTGCCAGCAGCGCTGGGGGGACTAGCGGGAGGTTTTCCTACGAGCAGTACTTC,CASSAGGTSGRFSYEQYF
few,TRBV28,TRBJ1-2,.,TGTGCCAGCAGTTTCTTTAGGGGGGGCACCCATGGCTACACCTTC,CASSFFRGGTHGYTF
.,TRBV19,TRBJ1-6,TRBD1,TGTGCCAGTAGCGTCTCAGGGGGCCTTCGCTATAATTCACCCCTCCACTTT,CASSVSGGLRYNSPLHF
once,TRBV7-9,TRBJ1-1,.,TGTGCCAGCAGCCCTCAGGGTAACACTGAAGCTTTCTTT,CASSPQGNTEAFF
once,TRBV7-2,TRBJ2-7,.,TGTGCCAGCAGGTCCGGCAGCGGGTGGAACGAGCAGTACTTC,CASRSGSGWNEQYF
.,TRBV5-4,TRBJ1-1,TRBD1,TGTGCCAGCAGCCCCGATCGGACAGGGAGAGCCAAGTTCTTT,CASSPDRTGRAKFF
.,TRBV21-1,TRBJ2-7,.,TGTGCCAGCAGCAAACCCCCCGGGGACTCCTACGAGCAGTACTTC,CASSKPPGDSYEQYF
.,TRBV28,TRBJ1-5,TRBD1,TGTGCCAGCAGTCCTAAGGGACAGGGGGCATGGCAGCCCCAGCATTTT,CASSPKGQGAWQPQHF
many,TRBV5-4,TRBJ1-6,.,TGTGCCAGCAGCTTGCAGGGGCGTAATTCACCCCTCCACTTT,CASSLQGRNSPLHF
.,TRBV5-1,TRBJ2-3,.,TGCGCCAGCAGCTTGGTAGGCACAGATACGCAGTATTTT,CASSLVGTDTQYF
.,TRBV29-1,TRBJ1-5,.,TGCAGCGTTGAAGATCGAGGGGGGGGACAAAATAGCAATCAGCCCCAGCATTTT,CSVEDRGGGQNSNQPQHF
.,TRBV6-5,TRBJ1-6,.,TGTGCCAGCACCACGAACCAGGCAGGGTCTTCACCCCTCCACTTT,CASTTNQAGSSPLHF
once,TRBV6-5,TRBJ2-2,.,TGTGCCAGCACCAGAAGATCCGGGGAGCTGTTTTTT,CASTRRSGELFF
.,TRBV7-9,TRBJ2-5,.,TGTGCCAGCAGCCACCGGAGGGGCCTGTTGGAAGAGACCCAGTACTTC,CASSHRRGLLEETQYF
.,TRBV5-4,TRBJ2-1,.,TGTGCCAGCAGTCGGGAAGGGAGCTCCTACAATGAGCAGTTCTTC,CASSREGSSYNEQFF
.,TRBV5-1,TRBJ2-5,TRBD2,TGCGCCAGCAGCTTGTTTAGCGGGGGACAAGAGACCCAGTACTTC,CASSLFSGGQETQYF
few,TRBV19,TRBJ2-2,.,TGTGCGGCCGGGCGGGACACCGGGGAGCTGTTTTTT,CAAGRDTGELFF
.,TRBV11-2,TRBJ1-3,.,TGTGCCAGCAGCGACACCTTCAGGGGTCCTGGAAACACCATATATTTT,CASSDTFRGPGNTIYF
.,TRBV7-9,TRBJ2-3,TRBD2,TGTGCCAGCAAGGCCGGGGGGAGCACAGATACGCAGTATTTT,CASKAGGSTDTQYF
.,TRBV6-1,TRBJ2-1,.,TGTGCCAGCAGTGAATCCCCAGGGTCTCTCTCCTACAATGAGCAGTTCTTC,CASSESPGSLSYNEQFF
once,TRBV2,TRBJ2-2,TRBD2,TGTGCCAGCACTTTACGCGCGGGGGACACCGGGGAGCTGTTTTTT,CASTLRAGDTGELFF
once,TRBV11-2,TRBJ1-1,.,TGTGCCAGCAGCTTAGCCCACGGGGGGGCTGAAGCTTTCTTT,CASSLAHGGAEAFF
few,TRBV9,TRBJ2-3,.,TGTGCCAGCAGCGTGGGGCGCCAAGATACGCAGTATTTT,CASSVGRQDTQYF
.,TRBV10-3,TRBJ1-2,.,TGTGCCATCAGTGAAGCAGGAAGGGGCCAGGGTGGCTACACCTTC,CAISEAGRGQGGYTF
.,TRBV1,TRBJ1-2,.,TGCACCAGCAGCCCGGGAGTGGGTGACTATGGCTACACCTTC,CTSSPGVGDYGYTF
.,TRBV5-1,TRBJ2-5,.,TGCGCCAGCAGCTTGTATACAGTCCAAGAGACCCAGTACTTC,CASSLYTVQETQYF
few,TRBV6-6,TRBJ2-3,TRBD2,TGTGCCAGCAGCCCAAAAACTAGCGGAAACACAGATACGCAGTATTTT,CASSPKTSGNTDTQYF
.,TRBV5-5,TRBJ1-1,.,TGTGCCAGCAGCTTGGCCGTTGGCGGGAAAACTGAAGCTTTCTTT,CASSLAVGGKTEAFF
.,TRBV29-1,TRBJ1-2,.,TGCAGCTCCGCGACAGGACCTAACTATGGCTACACCTTC,CSSATGPNYGYTF
.,TRBV5-1,TRBJ2-3,TRBD2,TGCGCCAGCAGCTCGGGACTAGCGGGAGGGCTCAAGGTCCCAGATACGCAGTATTTT,CASSSGLAGGLKVPDTQYF
once,TRBV7-6,TRBJ1-4,.,TGTGCCAGCAGCTTAAAATGGGCAGCCACTGCAACTAATGAAAAACTGTTTTTT,CASSLKWAATATNEKLFF
.,TRBV11-2,TRBJ1-2,.,TGTGCCAGCAGCTTAGCCGGGGGTGGTGGCTACACCTTC,CASSLAGGGGYTF
.,TRBV30,TRBJ1-2,.,TGTGCCTGGAGTAATTCGGGGTATGGCTACACCTTC,CAWSNSGYGYTF
.,TRBV18,TRBJ1-1,.,TGTGCCAGCTCACCAGGAATCCGGGGCACTGAAGCTTTCTTT,CASSPGIRGTEAFF
.,TRBV3-1/TRBV3-2,TRBJ2-5,TRBD2,TGTGCCAGTCAGCGGGAGATTGATAAAGAGACCCAGTACTTC,CASQREIDKETQYF
.,TRBV4-2,TRBJ2-5,TRBD2,TGTGCCAGCAGCCAAGCATCGGGCGGGAGGAGTAGTATCTCTATGGGAGAGACCCAGTACTTC,CASSQASGGRSSISMGETQYF
.,TRBV10-3,TRBJ1-1,TRBD1,TGTGCCATCAGTGCACGGACAGGGATATTGAACACTGAAGCTTTCTTT,CAISARTGILNTEAFF
.,TRBV2,TRBJ2-7,.,TGTGCCAGCAGTGAGACAGGAGTTTACGAGCAGTACTTC,CASSETGVYEQYF
.,TRBV29-1,TRBJ2-2,TRBD2,TGCAGCTTCGGGGGGAGGGGCACCGGGGAGCTGTTTTTT,CSFGGRGTGELFF
.,TRBV18,TRBJ1-2,TRBD1,TGTGCCAGCTCACCCCAAATCGGGGGACAGGGGTATGGCTACACCTTC,CASSPQIGGQGYGYTF
.,TRBV11-2,TRBJ2-7,TRBD2,TGTGCCAGCAGCTGGTTAGCGGGAGGGCCCTCCTACGAGCAGTACTTC,CASSWLAGGPSYEQYF